These T cell receptor beta chains were read from a single sample in a study of naive and memory T cell subsets. TCRdb re-analysed the 5' RACE reads in MiXCR, keeping a single row per CDR3 protein. The table has about 56,000 distinct CDR3 sequences, over 6% seen once; the top ten hold 9.8%. The source of these receptors is a female donor in good health. Both conserved end residues are part of each CDR3. A D gene is named only where the DNA matches it firmly. Clone size appears in some rows only: once, few, many, or a class for an expanded clone.

d_call | j_call | v_call | clone_size | cdr3_nt | cdr3_aa
NA | TRBJ2-2 | TRBV6-4 | NA | TGTGCCAGCAGTGTGGGTACAAACACCGGGGAGCTGTTTTTT | CASSVGTNTGELFF
TRBD1 | TRBJ2-7 | TRBV6-2/TRBV6-3 | few | TGTGCCAGCACCGGGACAGGAGTCTACGAGCAGTACTTC | CASTGTGVYEQYF
NA | TRBJ1-1 | TRBV5-5 | many | TGTGCCAGCAGCTTGGGCAGGGCTGGGGGTATGGCTGAAGCTTTCTTT | CASSLGRAGGMAEAFF
NA | TRBJ1-1 | TRBV7-8 | few | TGTGCCAGCAGCTTAGCCCAAACAGGGAAGGAAGCTTTCTTT | CASSLAQTGKEAFF
NA | TRBJ1-1 | TRBV5-1 | many | TGCGCCAGCAGCTTGGTCCCCCTCGCCGGGAACACTGAAGCTTTCTTT | CASSLVPLAGNTEAFF
NA | TRBJ1-1 | TRBV13 | NA | TGTGCCAGCAGACCAGGGATGAACACTGAAGCTTTCTTT | CASRPGMNTEAFF
TRBD1 | TRBJ1-1 | TRBV18 | many | TGTGCCAGCTCACCCTTTGGACAGGGGGACACTGAAGCTTTCTTT | CASSPFGQGDTEAFF
NA | TRBJ1-2 | TRBV7-2 | many | TGTGCCAGCAGCTTAGGCGGGGAAAACTATGGCTACACCTTC | CASSLGGENYGYTF
NA | TRBJ1-2 | TRBV5-4 | many | TGTGCCAGCAGCTTCAACCGAGGAGGCTACACCTTC | CASSFNRGGYTF
NA | TRBJ2-1 | TRBV19 | NA | TGTGCCAGTAGTATAGATTCCCCCAATGAGCAGTTCTTC | CASSIDSPNEQFF
NA | TRBJ1-2 | TRBV19 | NA | TGTGCCAGTAGTATTCGTCAGGGTACCTCGAGCTATGGCTACACCTTC | CASSIRQGTSSYGYTF
NA | TRBJ2-7 | TRBV18 | few | TGTGCCAGCTCACCATCTCGAGGGAGAGAGCAGTACTTC | CASSPSRGREQYF
TRBD1 | TRBJ2-2 | TRBV12-3/TRBV12-4 | many | TGTGCCAGCAGGACAGGGGCCTGGAACACCGGGGAGCTGTTTTTT | CASRTGAWNTGELFF
TRBD1 | TRBJ2-2 | TRBV4-3 | few | TGCGCCAGCAGCCAAGTCTTCTGGGCCGGGACAGGGTTGCCCGGGGAGCTGTTTTTT | CASSQVFWAGTGLPGELFF
NA | TRBJ1-5 | TRBV12-3/TRBV12-4 | few | TGTGCCAGCAGTTCTGGGGGCCGAGGCAATCAGCCCCAGCATTTT | CASSSGGRGNQPQHF
NA | TRBJ2-5 | TRBV4-3 | few | TGCGCCAGCAGCCAAAGCCTAGGGCCCCCTGGAGAGACCCAGTACTTC | CASSQSLGPPGETQYF
NA | TRBJ2-1 | TRBV5-1 | few | TGCGCCAGCAGCCCCCTCAGCTCCTACAATGAGCAGTTCTTC | CASSPLSSYNEQFF
TRBD2 | TRBJ2-1 | TRBV6-6 | few | TGTGCCAGCAGTATCCCGGGGGGGGGCAATGAGCAGTTCTTC | CASSIPGGGNEQFF
NA | TRBJ1-4 | TRBV28 | many | TGTGCCAGCAGGGGAGGCCCGGAAGAAAAACTGTTTTTT | CASRGGPEEKLFF
TRBD1 | TRBJ1-1 | TRBV24-1 | NA | TGTGCCACCAGTTCCTCGACAGGGGAAGCTTTCTTT | CATSSSTGEAFF
NA | TRBJ1-3 | TRBV5-4 | many | TGTGCCAGCAGCTTAAGGGGCATCCCTGGAAACACCATATATTTT | CASSLRGIPGNTIYF
NA | TRBJ1-5 | TRBV12-3/TRBV12-4 | many | TGTGCCAGCAGGTGGGGTCGGGATCAGCCCCAGCATTTT | CASRWGRDQPQHF
TRBD1 | TRBJ1-2 | TRBV24-1 | few | TGTGCCACCAGTGACGGACAGGGGGGCTATGGCTACACCTTC | CATSDGQGGYGYTF
NA | TRBJ2-1 | TRBV13 | few | TGTGCCAGCAGGGGCACTAGCAGTGAGCAGTTCTTC | CASRGTSSEQFF
NA | TRBJ2-1 | TRBV20-1 | NA | TGCAGTGCTAGAGGGAGTTACGGCACCTACAATGAGCAGTTCTTC | CSARGSYGTYNEQFF
TRBD1 | TRBJ2-3 | TRBV11-1 | many | TGTGCCAGCAGCCCCGGGACAGGGACCCGGTTCGCCTTGAATTTT | CASSPGTGTRFALNF
TRBD1 | TRBJ1-5 | TRBV29-1 | many | TGCAGCGTGAAGGAGACAGGGGATCAGCCCCAGCATTTT | CSVKETGDQPQHF
NA | TRBJ1-5 | TRBV28 | few | TGTGCCAGCAGTTTCAGGGATTTCCGGAGGCAGCCCCAGCATTTT | CASSFRDFRRQPQHF
NA | TRBJ1-6 | TRBV6-6 | NA | TGTGCCAGCAGTTATACTCACAGGGATGAGTCACCCCTCCACTTT | CASSYTHRDESPLHF
NA | TRBJ2-7 | TRBV6-1 | many | TGTGCCAGCAGTTACCATCCGCGCGGGGGCTCTGGGTACGAGCAGTACTTC | CASSYHPRGGSGYEQYF
TRBD2 | TRBJ2-4 | TRBV11-1 | few | TGTGCCAGCAGCGGGCCGGGACTAGCGGGGCGAATAGCCAAAAACATTCAGTACTTC | CASSGPGLAGRIAKNIQYF
NA | TRBJ2-7 | TRBV11-1 | many | TGTGCCAGCAGCTTAACTGGGACGAGAGCCTACGAGCAGTACTTC | CASSLTGTRAYEQYF
NA | TRBJ2-7 | TRBV7-8 | many | TGTGCCAGCAGCTTAGTCAACTACGAGCAGTACTTC | CASSLVNYEQYF
NA | TRBJ2-6 | TRBV21-1 | NA | TGTGCCAGCAGCACGCCTAAGGCGGGGAGGTCCCAAGGTGGGGCCAACGTCCTGACTTTC | CASSTPKAGRSQGGANVLTF
NA | TRBJ1-6 | TRBV19 | many | TGTGCCAGTAGCGGACTTGGTCGAGGGCATAATTCACCCCTCCACTTT | CASSGLGRGHNSPLHF
NA | TRBJ1-3 | TRBV6-6 | few | TGTGCCAGCAGGACAGATATCTCTGGAAACACCATATATTTT | CASRTDISGNTIYF
NA | TRBJ2-4 | TRBV5-6 | many | TGTGCCAGCAGCTTCGGGGAAGCCAAAAACATTCAGTACTTC | CASSFGEAKNIQYF
NA | TRBJ2-3 | TRBV5-1 | many | TGCGCCAGCAGCTTGGCTACGGGAACAGATACGCAGTATTTT | CASSLATGTDTQYF
NA | TRBJ1-1 | TRBV3-1 | few | TGTGCCAGCAGCCAAGATGTCAGTGAAGCTTTCTTT | CASSQDVSEAFF
TRBD1 | TRBJ1-1 | TRBV10-3 | many | TGTGCCATCAGCGGGACAGTTGACACTGAAGCTTTCTTT | CAISGTVDTEAFF
NA | TRBJ1-6 | TRBV6-5 | many | TGTGCCAGCAGTTACTCACCCAGGGGAGGCTCACCCCTCCACTTT | CASSYSPRGGSPLHF
TRBD1 | TRBJ1-1 | TRBV20-1 | NA | TGCAGTGCTAGAGACAGGGGGCGGGTAAGCACTGAAGCTTTCTTT | CSARDRGRVSTEAFF
NA | TRBJ2-1 | TRBV4-1 | many | TGCGCCAGCAGCCAAGTTGGGGGGGGCCCCTACAATGAGCAGTTCTTC | CASSQVGGGPYNEQFF
NA | TRBJ2-7 | TRBV6-5 | few | TGTGCCAGCAGACTCGCCGGGACGCCCTCCTACGAGCAGTACTTC | CASRLAGTPSYEQYF
NA | TRBJ1-2 | TRBV28 | NA | TGTGCCAGCAGTTTGACAGACACCTATGGCTACACCTTC | CASSLTDTYGYTF
TRBD1 | TRBJ2-1 | TRBV7-3 | NA | TGTGCCAGCAGCTCCGCAGGGGGACAGGGTGAGCAGTTCTTC | CASSSAGGQGEQFF
TRBD2 | TRBJ2-1 | TRBV12-3/TRBV12-4 | NA | TGTGCCAGCAACCCCGAGAGCGGGGATCCCTACAATGAGCAGTTCTTC | CASNPESGDPYNEQFF
NA | TRBJ1-2 | TRBV18 | NA | TGTGCCAGCTCACCTGGGACGAGACAGACTAACTATGGCTACACCTTC | CASSPGTRQTNYGYTF
TRBD1 | TRBJ2-1 | TRBV6-2/TRBV6-3 | few | TGTGCCAGCGGGAACGGGGGACAGGGGAGAAATGAGCAGTTCTTC | CASGNGGQGRNEQFF
TRBD1 | TRBJ1-1 | TRBV18 | many | TGTGCCAGCTCACTGGGACAGGGGGTCACTGAAGCTTTCTTT | CASSLGQGVTEAFF
NA | TRBJ1-4 | TRBV4-1 | many | TGCGCCAGCAGCCAAGAATTGAGGCGGTTAAATGAAAAACTGTTTTTT | CASSQELRRLNEKLFF